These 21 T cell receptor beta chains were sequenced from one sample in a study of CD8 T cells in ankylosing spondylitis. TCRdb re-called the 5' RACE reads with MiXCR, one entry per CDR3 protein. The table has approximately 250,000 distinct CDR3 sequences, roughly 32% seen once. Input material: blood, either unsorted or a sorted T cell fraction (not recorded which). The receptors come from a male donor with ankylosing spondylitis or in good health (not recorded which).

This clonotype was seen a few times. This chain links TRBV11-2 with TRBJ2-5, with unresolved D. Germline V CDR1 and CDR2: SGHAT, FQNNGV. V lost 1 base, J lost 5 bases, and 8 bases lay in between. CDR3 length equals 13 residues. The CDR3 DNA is TGTGCCAGCAGCTTAGTCTTGTATGAGACCCAGTACTTC. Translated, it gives CASSLVLYETQYF.

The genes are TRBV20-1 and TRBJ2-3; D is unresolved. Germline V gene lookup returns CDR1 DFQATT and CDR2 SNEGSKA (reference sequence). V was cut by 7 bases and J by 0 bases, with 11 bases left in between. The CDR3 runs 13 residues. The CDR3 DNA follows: TGCAGTGTCCCGACACCTAGCACAGATACGCAGTATTTT. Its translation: CSVPTPSTDTQYF.

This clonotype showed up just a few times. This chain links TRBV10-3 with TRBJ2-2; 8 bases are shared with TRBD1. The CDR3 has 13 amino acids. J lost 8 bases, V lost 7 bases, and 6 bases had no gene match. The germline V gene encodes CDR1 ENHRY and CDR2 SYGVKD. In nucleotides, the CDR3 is TGTGCCATCAAAGCAGGGGGCTCGGGGGAGCTGTTTTTT. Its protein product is CAIKAGGSGELFF.

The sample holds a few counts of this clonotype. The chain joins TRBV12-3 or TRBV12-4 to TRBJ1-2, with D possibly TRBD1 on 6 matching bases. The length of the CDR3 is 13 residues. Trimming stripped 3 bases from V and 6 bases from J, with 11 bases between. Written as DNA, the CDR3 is TGTGCCAGCAGTTTTGGGACAACGGATGGCTACACCTTC. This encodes CASSFGTTDGYTF.

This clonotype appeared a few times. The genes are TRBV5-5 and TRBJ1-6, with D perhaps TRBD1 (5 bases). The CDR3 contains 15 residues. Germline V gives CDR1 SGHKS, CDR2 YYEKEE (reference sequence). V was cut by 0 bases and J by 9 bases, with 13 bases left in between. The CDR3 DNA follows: TGTGCCAGCAGCTTGGTTTTTCAGGGTATTTCACCCCTCCACTTT. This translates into CASSLVFQGISPLHF.

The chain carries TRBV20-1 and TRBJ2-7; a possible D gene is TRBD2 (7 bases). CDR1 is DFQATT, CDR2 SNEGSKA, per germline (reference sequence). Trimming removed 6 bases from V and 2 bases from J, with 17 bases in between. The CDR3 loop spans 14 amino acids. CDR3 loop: CSAEPGEGAYEQYF. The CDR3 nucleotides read TGCAGTGCAGAACCAGGGGAGGGGGCCTACGAGCAGTACTTC.

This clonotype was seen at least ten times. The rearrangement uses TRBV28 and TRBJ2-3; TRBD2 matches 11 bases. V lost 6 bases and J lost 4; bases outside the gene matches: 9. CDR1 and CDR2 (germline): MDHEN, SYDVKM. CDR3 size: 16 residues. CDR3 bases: TGTGCCAGCAGACCTACTAGCGGGGGCGGGGCAGATACGCAGTATTTT. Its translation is CASRPTSGGGADTQYF.

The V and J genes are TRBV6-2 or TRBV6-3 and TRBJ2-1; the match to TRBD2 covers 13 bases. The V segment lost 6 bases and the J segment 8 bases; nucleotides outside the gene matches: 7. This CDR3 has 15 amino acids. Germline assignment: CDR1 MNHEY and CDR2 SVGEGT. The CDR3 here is CASSPTSGGPYEQFF. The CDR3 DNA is TGTGCCAGCAGCCCGACTAGCGGGGGGCCATATGAGCAGTTCTTC.

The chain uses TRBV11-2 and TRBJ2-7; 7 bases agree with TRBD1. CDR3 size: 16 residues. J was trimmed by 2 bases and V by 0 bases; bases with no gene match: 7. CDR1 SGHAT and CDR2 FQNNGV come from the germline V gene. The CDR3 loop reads CASSLDYRGLTYEQYF. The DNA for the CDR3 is TGTGCCAGCAGCTTAGATTATAGGGGGCTAACCTACGAGCAGTACTTC.

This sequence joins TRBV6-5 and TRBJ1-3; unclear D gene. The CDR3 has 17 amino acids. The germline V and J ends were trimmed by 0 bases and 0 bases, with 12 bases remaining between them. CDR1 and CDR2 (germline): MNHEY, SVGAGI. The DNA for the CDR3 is TGTGCCAGCAGTTACTCGATCCCGATTCTCTCTGGAAACACCATATATTTT. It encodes CASSYSIPILSGNTIYF.

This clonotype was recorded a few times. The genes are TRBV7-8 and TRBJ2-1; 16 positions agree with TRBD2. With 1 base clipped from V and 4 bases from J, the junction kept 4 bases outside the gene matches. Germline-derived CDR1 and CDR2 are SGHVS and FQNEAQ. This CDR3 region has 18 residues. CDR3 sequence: CASSLGGTSGGEYNEQFF. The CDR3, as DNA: TGTGCCAGCAGCTTAGGAGGGACTAGCGGGGGGGAATACAATGAGCAGTTCTTC.

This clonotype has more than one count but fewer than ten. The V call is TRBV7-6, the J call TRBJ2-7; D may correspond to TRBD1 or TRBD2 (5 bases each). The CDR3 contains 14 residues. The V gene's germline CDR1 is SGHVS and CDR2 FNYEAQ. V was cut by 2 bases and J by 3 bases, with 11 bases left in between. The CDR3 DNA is TGTGCCAGCAGCTTAACGAGGGGCGGCTACGAGCAGTACTTC. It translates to CASSLTRGGYEQYF.

CDR3 sequence: CASSQNSAHEQFF. As DNA, the CDR3 is TGCGCCAGCAGCCAAAACTCGGCCCATGAGCAGTTCTTC. The V gene is TRBV4-1, the J gene TRBJ2-1; D is ambiguous. Trimming removed 2 bases at V and 8 bases at J, with 10 bases between. The CDR3 is 13 amino acids. CDR1 is MGHRA and CDR2 is YSYEKL in the germline V gene.

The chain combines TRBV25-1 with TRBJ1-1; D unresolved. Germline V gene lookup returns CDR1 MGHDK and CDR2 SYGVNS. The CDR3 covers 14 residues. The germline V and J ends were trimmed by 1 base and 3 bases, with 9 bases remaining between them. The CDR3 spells CASSELAGDTEAFF. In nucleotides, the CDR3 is TGTGCCAGCAGTGAATTGGCAGGTGACACTGAAGCTTTCTTT.

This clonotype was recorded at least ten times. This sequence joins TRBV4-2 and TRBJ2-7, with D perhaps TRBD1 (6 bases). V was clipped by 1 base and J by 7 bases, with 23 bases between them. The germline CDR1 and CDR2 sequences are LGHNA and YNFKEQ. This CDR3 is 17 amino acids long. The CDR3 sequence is CASSQALSTGPLGEQYF. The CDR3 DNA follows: TGTGCCAGCAGCCAAGCGTTATCGACAGGTCCCCTGGGGGAGCAGTACTTC.

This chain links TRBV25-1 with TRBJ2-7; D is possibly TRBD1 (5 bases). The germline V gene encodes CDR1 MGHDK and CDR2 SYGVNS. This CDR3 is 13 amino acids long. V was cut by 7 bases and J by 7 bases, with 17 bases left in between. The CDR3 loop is CASTKGVLGEQYF. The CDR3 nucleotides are TGTGCCAGCACAAAAGGGGTTTTGGGTGAGCAGTACTTC.

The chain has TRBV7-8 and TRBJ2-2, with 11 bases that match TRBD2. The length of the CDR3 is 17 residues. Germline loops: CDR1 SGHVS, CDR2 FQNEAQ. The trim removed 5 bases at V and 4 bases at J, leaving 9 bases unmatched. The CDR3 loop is CASSLGTSGPLTGELFF. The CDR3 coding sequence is TGTGCCAGCAGCCTAGGGACTAGCGGACCTCTCACCGGGGAGCTGTTTTTT.

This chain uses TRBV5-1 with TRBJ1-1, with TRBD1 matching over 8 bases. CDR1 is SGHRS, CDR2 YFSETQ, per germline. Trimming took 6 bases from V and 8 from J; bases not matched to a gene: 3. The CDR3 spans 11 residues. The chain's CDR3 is CASIGQGEAFF. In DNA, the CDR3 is TGCGCCAGCATCGGACAGGGCGAAGCTTTCTTT.

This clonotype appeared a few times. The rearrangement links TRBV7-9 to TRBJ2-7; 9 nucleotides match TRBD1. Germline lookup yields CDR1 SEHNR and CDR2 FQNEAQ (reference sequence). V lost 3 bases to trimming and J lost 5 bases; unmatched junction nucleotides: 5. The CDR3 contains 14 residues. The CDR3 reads CASSLDRGRDEQYF. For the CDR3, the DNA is TGTGCCAGCAGCTTGGACAGGGGTCGGGACGAGCAGTACTTC.

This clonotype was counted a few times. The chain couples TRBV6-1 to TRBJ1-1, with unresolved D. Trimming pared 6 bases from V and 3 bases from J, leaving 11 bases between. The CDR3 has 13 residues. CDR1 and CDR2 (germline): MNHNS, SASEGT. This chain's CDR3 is CASSRKEDTEAFF. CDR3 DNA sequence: TGTGCCAGCAGCCGGAAGGAGGACACTGAAGCTTTCTTT.

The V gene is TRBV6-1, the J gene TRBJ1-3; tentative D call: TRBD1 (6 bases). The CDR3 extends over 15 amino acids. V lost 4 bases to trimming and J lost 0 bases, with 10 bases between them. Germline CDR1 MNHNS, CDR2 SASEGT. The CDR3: CASSGQAISGNTIYF. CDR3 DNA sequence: TGTGCCAGCAGTGGACAGGCGATCTCTGGAAACACCATATATTTT.